Listed here are 15 T cell receptor beta chains from one sample, sequenced in a study of long-term antiretroviral therapy in people with HIV. An immunoSEQ assay, version v3.0, was performed at survey level. Here immunoSEQ multiplex PCR was the method, and the copy in TCRdb shows in-frame clones only, minus some. Of tens of thousands of clones in the sample, around 85% were seen once. The sequencing used unsorted PBMCs, collected 3.1 years after starting antiretroviral therapy. These TCRs come from a woman aged 45-59 years with HIV.

The CDR3 spells CASSPYGGSTEAFF. CDR3 nucleotides: TGTGCCAGTAGTCCCTACGGGGGATCCACTGAAGCTTTCTTT. V is TRBV19 and J is TRBJ1-1; D perhaps matches TRBD1 (5 bases). The germline V and J ends were trimmed by 5 bases and 4 bases, with 14 bases remaining between them. Germline CDR1 and CDR2: LNHDA and SQIVND (reference sequence). The CDR3 covers 14 residues. The full variable domain, rest sourced from reference TRBV19 and TRBJ1-1, is DGGITQSPKYLFRKEGQNVTLSCEQNLNHDAMYWYRQDPGQGLRLIYYSQIVNDFQKGDIAEGYSVSREKKESFPLTVTSAQKNPTAFYLCASSPYGGSTEAFFGQGTRLTVV.

The rearrangement uses TRBV11-1 and TRBJ2-7, with D perhaps being TRBD1 or TRBD2 (5 bases each). This CDR3 has 15 amino acids. CDR1 and CDR2 (germline): SGHAT, FQDESV (reference sequence). V shed 5 bases and J shed 3 bases, with 17 bases lying between them. The CDR3 DNA sequence: TGTGCCAGCAGCCCGTGGTCGGGGCCCCGCTACGAGCAGTACTTC. It yields the protein CASSPWSGPRYEQYF. The variable domain in full, completed from reference TRBV11-1 and TRBJ2-7, reads EAEVAQSPRYKITEKSQAVAFWCDPISGHATLYWYRQILGQGPELLVQFQDESVVDDSQLPKDRFSAERLKGVDSTLKIQPAELGDSAMYLCASSPWSGPRYEQYFGPGTRLTVT.

The gene calls are TRBV20-1 and TRBJ2-1; no clear D. From germline, CDR1 is DFQATT and CDR2 SNEGSKA (reference sequence). V was cut by 4 bases and J by 8 bases, with 6 bases left in between. The CDR3 covers 10 residues. CDR3 sequence reads: CSAKRYEQFF. DNA for the CDR3: TGCAGTGCTAAGCGCTATGAGCAGTTCTTC.

The CDR3 is CASSLGLGSQKTEAFF. CDR3 DNA sequence: TGTGCCAGCAGCTTGGGACTTGGGTCCCAAAAGACTGAAGCTTTCTTT. This chain joins TRBV5-8 and TRBJ1-1; no firm D call. This CDR3 comprises 16 residues. Germline V gene lookup returns CDR1 SGHTS and CDR2 YDEGEE. V lost 0 bases to trimming and J lost 5 bases, with 17 bases between them.

This sequence joins TRBV7-3 and TRBJ2-1, with 11 bases that match TRBD2. The CDR3 sequence is 15 residues long. Looked up from germline, CDR1 is SGHTA and CDR2 is FQGTGA. V trimming: 2 bases; J trimming: 6 bases; junction bases outside the gene matches: 3. In DNA form, the CDR3 reads TGTGCCAGCAGCTTAGTACTAGCGGGGGCCAATGAGCAGTTCTTC. Translating gives CASSLVLAGANEQFF.

This clone was seen only once. The gene calls are TRBV6-5 and TRBJ1-2; D uncertain. The CDR3 consists of 13 residues. Germline V gene lookup returns CDR1 MNHEY and CDR2 SVGAGI. Trimming removed 5 bases at V and 1 base at J, with 8 bases between. The CDR3, as DNA: TGTGCCAGCAGTCCCTCCCGTAACTATGGCTACACCTTC. Residues: CASSPSRNYGYTF.

J is TRBJ1-1 and V is TRBV7-2, with 7 bases fitting TRBD1. The CDR3 is 16 residues long. V lost 1 base and J lost 11; bases outside the gene matches: 16. Germline lookup yields CDR1 SGHTA and CDR2 FQGNSA. The CDR3 sequence is CASSLVGGQATQKAFF. The DNA of the CDR3 is TGTGCCAGCAGCTTAGTGGGCGGACAGGCGACCCAGAAGGCTTTCTTT.

This clone came up once. The gene calls are TRBV19 and TRBJ1-2; D is undetermined. The CDR3 extends over 15 amino acids. Germline-derived CDR1 and CDR2 are LNHDA and SQIVND (reference sequence). The V gene lost 1 base and the J gene lost 5 bases, with 14 bases spanning the gap. The CDR3 spells CASSIADLGPYGYTF. In DNA form, the CDR3 reads TGTGCCAGTAGTATAGCGGATCTAGGGCCTTATGGCTACACCTTC.

The chain couples TRBV7-2 to TRBJ1-1; unclear D gene. This CDR3 is 13 amino acids long. The V end lost 8 bases, the J end lost 3 bases, and 13 bases lay between the germline ends. The germline V gene encodes CDR1 SGHTA and CDR2 FQGNSA. This chain's CDR3 is CASASSRDTEAFF. CDR3 bases: TGTGCCAGCGCGTCTAGCCGTGACACTGAAGCTTTCTTT.

This clone is labeled medium-sized. The chain couples TRBV6-5 to TRBJ2-2; D perhaps matches TRBD2 (6 bases). V shed 2 bases and J shed 6 bases, with 16 bases lying between them. The CDR3 is 16 amino acids. Germline assignment: CDR1 MNHEY and CDR2 SVGAGI. CDR3: CASSYAGRNYPGELFF. Written as DNA, the CDR3 is TGTGCCAGCAGTTACGCGGGGAGAAACTACCCCGGGGAGCTGTTTTTT.

V gene TRBV6-5 combines with J gene TRBJ1-1; no clear D gene. Trimming cost V 6 bases and J 2 bases, with 13 bases left between them. Per germline, CDR1 MNHEY and CDR2 SVGAGI. This CDR3 has 14 amino acids. CDR3 residues: CASSTSYINTEAFF. The CDR3, as DNA: TGTGCCAGCAGCACCTCGTACATTAACACTGAAGCTTTCTTT.

This clone was recorded once. This chain uses TRBV5-1 with TRBJ1-4, with 7 bases lining up with TRBD1. The CDR3 length is 15 residues. J gave up 4 bases and V 7 bases, and 10 bases lay outside the gene matches. Germline V gene lookup returns CDR1 SGHRS and CDR2 YFSETQ. CDR3 in DNA: TGCGCCAGCTCCGGGGGGGACAGCAGTAATGAAAAACTGTTTTTT. It codes for CASSGGDSSNEKLFF.

This rearrangement joins TRBV7-3 to TRBJ1-1; D unclear. Germline CDR1 and CDR2: SGHTA and FQGTGA. The CDR3 contains 13 residues. Trimming left V 3 bases short and J 3 bases short, with 8 bases between. The CDR3 protein is CASSFWRDTEAFF. CDR3 in DNA: TGTGCCAGCAGCTTTTGGCGGGACACTGAAGCTTTCTTT.

The rearrangement joins TRBV29-1 to TRBJ2-7; TRBD2 matches at 9 bases. Losses at the gene ends were 7 bases for V and 5 bases for J; bases not matched to a gene: 18. Germline loops: CDR1 SQVTM, CDR2 ANQGSEA. The CDR3 runs 16 residues. In DNA form, the CDR3 reads TGCAGCGGGACACGAGCGACGGGCGGGGGGGCCAACGAGCAGTACTTC. Translation gives CSGTRATGGGANEQYF.

The chain employs TRBV2 and TRBJ2-3; 8 bases are shared with TRBD1. V was pared by 6 bases and J by 6 bases, with 14 bases of the junction left unmatched. This CDR3 has 16 residues. The germline gives CDR1 SNHLY, CDR2 FYNNEI. In nucleotides, the CDR3 is TGTGCCAGCAGGAGGGAAGCGGACAGGGTTTTGGATACGCAGTATTTT. Translating it yields CASRREADRVLDTQYF.